The 29 T cell receptor beta chains below come from one sample, sequenced in a study of T-cell memory formation after mild COVID-19. From the 5' RACE reads, TCRdb called clonotypes with MiXCR, one entry per CDR3 protein. This table has 200,000 to 250,000 distinct CDR3 sequences, roughly 17% appearing once. Sequencing used PBMCs or a T cell subset sorted from them (not recorded which). These receptors originate from a young man who had mild COVID-19 (a few samples of this study predate the infection). Cell type and time point are not known.

The rearrangement uses TRBV6-5 and TRBJ1-1; D gene unclear. CDR1 MNHEY and CDR2 SVGAGI come from the germline V gene. Between the trimmed V and J ends, which lost 6 bases and 1 base, there was a span of 12 bases. CDR3 size: 14 residues. The CDR3 spells CASRASRRNTEAFF. In DNA form, the CDR3 reads TGTGCCAGCAGAGCCTCCAGGAGGAACACTGAAGCTTTCTTT.

There are many counts of this clonotype. One end of the junction is discordant with germline, which a read error may explain. This rearrangement joins TRBV7-3 to TRBJ2-3, with 9 positions matching TRBD2. The CDR3 is made up of 15 amino acids. Germline V gene lookup returns CDR1 SGHTA and CDR2 FQGTGA. The CDR3 bases are TGTGCCAGCAGCCCGACCGGGACTAGCAGAGATACGCAGTATTTT. It is translated as CASSPTGTSRDTQYF.

This clonotype has only a few counts. The rearrangement links TRBV10-2 to TRBJ2-7; weak D call: TRBD1 (6 bases). The CDR3 totals 14 residues. CDR1 WSHSY and CDR2 SAAADI come from the germline V gene. V gave up 6 bases and J gave up 3 bases, with 15 bases separating them. The CDR3 spells CASRTEDSYYEQYF. The CDR3 coding sequence is TGCGCCAGCAGGACGGAGGACAGTTACTACGAGCAGTACTTC.

This clonotype appeared a few times. The chain is built from TRBV5-6 and TRBJ1-6; 7 nucleotides match TRBD1. The CDR3 length is 13 residues. Per germline, CDR1 SGHDT and CDR2 YYEEEE. V trimming: 4 bases; J trimming: 13 bases; junction bases outside the gene matches: 8. The CDR3 DNA reads as TGTGCCAGCAGCCCCGGGACAGAGGTTCCCCTCCACTTT. It is translated as CASSPGTEVPLHF.

This clonotype was counted only a few times. The chain employs TRBV7-9 and TRBJ1-2; tentatively, D is TRBD1 (6 bases). Germline values: CDR1 SEHNR, CDR2 FQNEAQ (reference sequence). Trimming removed 0 bases from V and 14 bases from J, with 22 bases in between. The CDR3 has 15 residues. Written as DNA, the CDR3 is TGTGCCAGCAGCTTAGCGCTACGGACAGCCCCTGTTTTAACCTTC. This sequence encodes CASSLALRTAPVLTF.

In its sample, this clonotype was seen a few times. The chain employs TRBV24-1 and TRBJ2-2; D not certain. V was clipped by 4 bases and J by 2 bases, with 10 bases between them. In germline, CDR1 is KGHDR, CDR2 SFDVKD. There are 15 residues in the CDR3. The CDR3 bases are TGTGCCACCAGTGAAGTACAGAGTAACACCGGGGAGCTGTTTTTT. Translated: CATSEVQSNTGELFF.

This clonotype was seen many times. The chain combines TRBV7-2 with TRBJ2-1; no clear D. V lost 1 base and J 6 bases, leaving 1 base between the germline ends. There are 11 residues in the CDR3. The germline V gene encodes CDR1 SGHTA and CDR2 FQGNSA. The CDR3 loop is CASSLVNEQFF. Here the CDR3 DNA reads TGTGCCAGCAGCTTAGTCAATGAGCAGTTCTTC.

The J gene is TRBJ2-2, the V gene TRBV2; no reliable D call. This CDR3 region has 11 residues. The V and J ends lost 7 bases and 7 bases respectively, with 7 bases between them. Germline assignment: CDR1 SNHLY and CDR2 FYNNEI. CDR3 sequence: CASKTYGELFF. As DNA, the CDR3 is TGTGCCAGCAAGACTTACGGGGAGCTGTTTTTT.

The V gene is TRBV5-1, the J gene TRBJ1-2; D gene uncertain. Germline CDR1 SGHRS, CDR2 YFSETQ. The CDR3 is made up of 14 amino acids. The V end was cut by 3 bases, the J end by 7 bases, with 16 bases between. The CDR3 DNA reads as TGCGCCAGCAGCTCGGGAGAGGGAGCAGGTGGCTACACCTTC. As protein: CASSSGEGAGGYTF. Using reference TRBV5-1 and TRBJ1-2 for the parts outside the CDR3, the full variable domain is KAGVTQTPRYLIKTRGQQVTLSCSPISGHRSVSWYQQTPGQGLQFLFEYFSETQRNKGNFPGRFSGRQFSNSRSEMNVSTLELGDSALYLCASSSGEGAGGYTFGSGTRLTVV.

In nucleotides, the CDR3 is TGTGCCAGCAGTACCGGGACAACCTCCTACGAGCAGTACGTC. This encodes CASSTGTTSYEQYV. The V call is TRBV6-1, the J call TRBJ2-7; D may be TRBD1 (6 bases). Germline CDR1 is MNHNS and CDR2 is SASEGT. The CDR3 runs 14 residues. V was pared by 5 bases and J by 0 bases, with 11 bases between.

This clonotype was observed a handful of times. The rearrangement uses TRBV7-2 and TRBJ1-4, with D perhaps TRBD1 (5 bases). Trimming shortened V by 1 base and J by 6 bases, and 9 bases separated the two germline ends. The CDR3 loop spans 14 amino acids. The V gene's germline CDR1 is SGHTA and CDR2 FQGNSA. CDR3 nucleotides: TGTGCCAGCAGCTTAGTCGGAGGGGATGAAAAACTGTTTTTT. Amino acid sequence: CASSLVGGDEKLFF.

The V call is TRBV29-1, the J call TRBJ2-4, with D tentatively TRBD2 (5 bases). The CDR3 is 12 residues long. The germline CDR1 and CDR2 sequences are SQVTM and ANQGSEA. V was trimmed by 7 bases and J by 9 bases, leaving 16 bases between them. The DNA of the CDR3 is TGCAGCGCCTCGTCGGTTCGGGGCATTCAGTACTTC. Amino acid sequence: CSASSVRGIQYF.

The sample holds one count of this clonotype. The chain is built from TRBV7-9 and TRBJ2-7; no firm D call. V lost 4 bases and J 6 bases, leaving 7 bases between the germline ends. Germline V lookup: CDR1 SEHNR, CDR2 FQNEAQ (reference sequence). The CDR3 contains 11 residues. CDR3: CASSSNREQYF. The CDR3 DNA follows: TGTGCCAGCAGCTCAAACCGCGAGCAGTACTTC.

This clonotype has more than one count but fewer than ten. The chain couples TRBV9 to TRBJ2-5; 7 nucleotides align to TRBD2. Germline V gene data show CDR1 as SGDLS and CDR2 as YYNGEE. This CDR3 is 15 amino acids long. V gave up 4 bases and J gave up 2 bases; unmatched junction bases: 8. CDR3 amino acids: CASSFSPGGQETQYF. CDR3 bases: TGTGCCAGCAGCTTCTCGCCGGGGGGACAAGAGACCCAGTACTTC.

This clonotype was counted only a few times. This chain joins TRBV6-5 and TRBJ2-1; 10 bases map to TRBD2. V was clipped by 5 bases and J by 3 bases; unmatched bases: 4. The germline V gene has CDR1 MNHEY and CDR2 SVGAGI. The CDR3 spans 15 residues. The CDR3 is CASSTQRGGYNEQFF. Written as DNA, the CDR3 is TGTGCCAGCAGTACACAGCGGGGGGGCTACAATGAGCAGTTCTTC.

V and J are TRBV5-5 and TRBJ2-1; tentatively, D is TRBD2 (5 bases). The germline V gene has CDR1 SGHKS and CDR2 YYEKEE (reference sequence). The CDR3 length is 12 residues. V lost 4 bases and J 10 bases, leaving 12 bases between the germline ends. This CDR3 reads CASSVHGGEQFF. CDR3 DNA sequence: TGTGCCAGCAGCGTCCATGGAGGCGAGCAGTTCTTC.

The V gene is TRBV6-6, the J gene TRBJ1-2; 11 bases fit TRBD1. Germline V lookup: CDR1 MNHNY, CDR2 SVGAGI (reference sequence). The CDR3 extends over 15 amino acids. V shed 10 bases, J shed 3 bases, and the junction held 10 bases outside the gene matches. Here the CDR3 DNA reads TGTGCCATAGGGACAGGGGGTGGAGTGGACTATGGCTACACCTTC. As protein: CAIGTGGGVDYGYTF.

J is TRBJ2-7 and V is TRBV20-1; the D call may be TRBD1 or TRBD2 (5 bases each). Trimming pared 5 bases from V and 1 base from J, leaving 12 bases between. Germline V gene lookup returns CDR1 DFQATT and CDR2 SNEGSKA (reference sequence). CDR3 length: 13 amino acids. This chain's CDR3 is CSAWVGGSYEQYF. CDR3 nucleotide sequence: TGCAGTGCTTGGGTTGGGGGTTCCTACGAGCAGTACTTC.

As concerns this clonotype: The germline gene is not matched at one end of the junction; a read error may be the cause. The rearrangement joins TRBV7-6 to TRBJ2-3; 10 bases are a match to TRBD2. The CDR3 sequence is 16 residues long. Germline loops: CDR1 SGHVS, CDR2 FNYEAQ. The CDR3 loop is CASSLSSPGTGTSASF. The CDR3 region has the DNA TGTGCCAGCAGCTTATCTTCCCCCGGAACCGGGACTAGCGCAAGTTTT.

The V call is TRBV7-2, the J call TRBJ2-6; D is unresolved. The germline CDR1 and CDR2 sequences are SGHTA and FQGNSA. This CDR3 is built from 16 residues. V gave up 1 base and J gave up 0 bases, with 7 bases separating them. The DNA of the CDR3 is TGTGCCAGCAGCTTAGAGGGAAGCTCTGGGGCCAACGTCCTGACTTTC. Translating it yields CASSLEGSSGANVLTF. Full variable domain (missing parts from reference TRBV7-2 and TRBJ2-6): GAGVSQSPSNKVTEKGKDVELRCDPISGHTALYWYRQSLGQGLEFLIYFQGNSAPDKSGLPSDRFSAERTGGSVSTLTIQRTQQEDSAVYLCASSLEGSSGANVLTFGAGSRLTVL.

This clonotype has just a few counts. The chain joins TRBV2 to TRBJ2-5; D is ambiguous. The CDR3 has 14 residues. Germline loops: CDR1 SNHLY, CDR2 FYNNEI. V lost 1 base and J 4 bases, leaving 10 bases between the germline ends. CDR3 in amino acids: CASSEVGWAETQYF. The DNA for the CDR3 is TGTGCCAGCAGTGAAGTCGGCTGGGCAGAGACCCAGTACTTC.

The J gene is TRBJ1-1, the V gene TRBV29-1; D gene unclear. Germline V gives CDR1 SQVTM, CDR2 ANQGSEA. The CDR3 extends over 13 amino acids. Trimming took off 4 bases at V and 5 bases at J, with 14 bases between the two ends. The CDR3 loop reads CSVVEGRYTEAFF. DNA of the CDR3: TGCAGCGTTGTGGAAGGGAGGTATACTGAAGCTTTCTTT.

This clonotype was counted at least ten times. CDR3 residues: CASSDEFSGYNEQFF. The CDR3 coding sequence is TGTGCCAGCAGTGACGAGTTTTCCGGTTACAATGAGCAGTTCTTC. The chain joins TRBV6-4 to TRBJ2-1; D is unresolved. The CDR3 runs 15 residues. V was cut by 2 bases and J by 4 bases, with 12 bases left in between. CDR1 and CDR2 (germline): MRHNA, SNTAGT.

This clonotype was detected ten times or more. This chain joins TRBV7-2 and TRBJ1-3; TRBD1 matches 8 bases. After removal of 4 bases from V and 5 bases from J, the junction contained 4 bases not matched to a gene. The CDR3 has 14 residues. Germline V lookup: CDR1 SGHTA, CDR2 FQGNSA. CDR3 sequence: CASSSGTGRNTIYF. The CDR3 bases are TGTGCCAGCAGCTCCGGGACAGGAAGAAACACCATATATTTT.

In this sample, this clonotype turned up a few times. This sequence joins TRBV9 and TRBJ2-1, with a weak D call TRBD2 (5 bases). CDR1 is SGDLS and CDR2 is YYNGEE in the germline V gene. This CDR3 has 15 amino acids. Trimming took off 0 bases at V and 2 bases at J, with 9 bases between the two ends. CDR3 coding DNA: TGTGCCAGCAGCGTAGCCGACGGGACCTACAATGAGCAGTTCTTC. This translates into CASSVADGTYNEQFF.

At least ten counts were recorded for this clonotype. The rearrangement uses TRBV18 and TRBJ2-5; D is ambiguous. Trimming left V 4 bases short and J 4 bases short, with 7 bases between. The CDR3 runs 12 residues. Per germline, CDR1 KGHSH and CDR2 LQKENI. CDR3 sequence (DNA): TGTGCCAGCTCACACCCCCTAGAGACCCAGTACTTC. It translates to CASSHPLETQYF.

The genes are TRBV7-9 and TRBJ2-1; D is uncertain. Trimming took off 6 bases at V and 5 bases at J, with 8 bases between the two ends. This CDR3 is built from 12 residues. Germline CDR1 reads SEHNR; CDR2 reads FQNEAQ (reference sequence). DNA for the CDR3: TGTGCCAGCAGTCACGCCGACAATGAGCAGTTCTTC. This encodes CASSHADNEQFF.

This clonotype occurred many times. The chain is built from TRBV12-3 or TRBV12-4 and TRBJ1-6; tentatively, D is TRBD1 (6 bases). V lost 7 bases and J 13 bases, leaving 17 bases between the germline ends. CDR3 length: 13 residues. Here the CDR3 reads CASTREGGMPLHF. The DNA of the CDR3 is TGTGCCAGCACTAGAGAGGGGGGAATGCCCCTCCACTTT.

CDR3 region: CASSLGLAGPSDTQYF. The CDR3, as DNA: TGTGCCAGCAGCTTAGGACTAGCGGGACCTTCAGATACGCAGTATTTT. V is TRBV7-9 and J is TRBJ2-3, with 11 bases fitting TRBD2. J was trimmed by 4 bases and V by 1 base; bases with no gene match: 4. The CDR3 sequence is 16 residues long. Germline-derived CDR1 and CDR2 are SEHNR and FQNEAQ (reference sequence).